The 22 T cell receptor beta chains below were found in one sample sequenced in a study of technical replicates of blood from several donors. The table came from immunoSEQ multiplex PCR; TCRdb's copy has only in-frame clones and leaves some out. The data contain 65,000 to 85,000 clones, 96% of them singletons. The sequenced material came from T cells isolated from PBMCs. Source of these receptors: a human donor in good health.

The V gene is TRBV9, the J gene TRBJ2-1; D perhaps matches TRBD2 (6 bases). The CDR3 runs to 15 residues. V lost 2 bases and J 1 base, leaving 10 bases between the germline ends. In germline, CDR1 is SGDLS, CDR2 YYNGEE. CDR3 protein: CASSVTSGSYNEQFF. The CDR3, as DNA: TGTGCCAGCAGCGTCACCAGCGGGTCCTACAATGAGCAGTTCTTC.

V usage is TRBV6-1 and J usage is TRBJ2-3; 11 positions match TRBD2. The CDR3 loop spans 14 amino acids. Germline V gene lookup returns CDR1 MNHNS and CDR2 SASEGT. V gave up 3 bases and J gave up 10 bases; unmatched junction bases: 6. In nucleotides, the CDR3 is TGTGCCAGCAGTGAGGGACTAGCGGAAGTAGCGCAGTATTTT. This translates into CASSEGLAEVAQYF.

This chain connects TRBV28 to TRBJ1-1; D unclear. Germline assignment: CDR1 MDHEN and CDR2 SYDVKM. V was shortened by 4 bases and J by 0 bases, with 6 bases between the two germline ends. The CDR3 runs to 13 residues. CDR3 sequence reads: CASSSYLNTEAFF. DNA for the CDR3: TGTGCCAGCAGTTCCTATTTGAACACTGAAGCTTTCTTT.

The chain couples TRBV28 to TRBJ1-4; D unresolved. The CDR3 is made up of 15 amino acids. The germline gives CDR1 MDHEN, CDR2 SYDVKM. The V end was cut by 6 bases, the J end by 0 bases, with 11 bases between. CDR3 protein: CASSVWSSTNEKLFF. CDR3 bases: TGTGCCAGCAGCGTCTGGAGCTCAACTAATGAAAAACTGTTTTTT.

V usage is TRBV5-1 and J usage is TRBJ2-7, with 8 bases that match TRBD1. The CDR3 is made up of 14 amino acids. The V gene end was trimmed by 4 bases and the J gene end by 7 bases; junction bases not matched to a gene: 10. Germline V lookup: CDR1 SGHRS, CDR2 YFSETQ. The CDR3 bases are TGCGCCAGCAGCGCTGACAGGGGATCGTATGAGCAGTACTTC. This codes for CASSADRGSYEQYF.

The chain uses TRBV4-3 and TRBJ2-5, with D perhaps TRBD1 (5 bases). V dropped 4 bases and J dropped 7 bases, with 19 bases sitting between them. CDR1 is LGHNA and CDR2 is YSLEER in the germline V gene. The CDR3 totals 15 residues. Here the CDR3 reads CASSLGWGGKATQYF. DNA of the CDR3: TGCGCCAGCAGCCTCGGGTGGGGCGGAAAGGCGACCCAGTACTTC.

The V call is TRBV27, the J call TRBJ1-1; 8 nucleotides line up with TRBD1. The trim removed 5 bases at V and 8 bases at J, leaving 7 bases unmatched. The CDR3 runs 13 residues. Per germline, CDR1 MNHEY and CDR2 SMNVEV (reference sequence). The DNA for the CDR3 is TGTGCCAGCAGTCCCTGGACAGGGTCCGAAGCTTTCTTT. It is translated as CASSPWTGSEAFF.

This clone was seen a single time. CDR3 coding DNA: TGCGCCAGCAGCCAAGTAACTAGCGGGGCATACAATGAGCAGTTCTTC. It yields the protein CASSQVTSGAYNEQFF. The rearrangement links TRBV4-1 to TRBJ2-1; 10 bases are shared with TRBD2. Germline-derived CDR1 and CDR2 are MGHRA and YSYEKL. The CDR3 covers 16 residues. With V trimmed by 1 base and J by 4 bases, 4 bases remained unmatched.

The chain employs TRBV5-1 and TRBJ2-1, with D maybe TRBD2 (6 bases). The CDR3 spans 15 residues. The V gene's germline CDR1 is SGHRS and CDR2 YFSETQ. Trimming took 4 bases from V and 4 from J, leaving 15 bases between them. CDR3 sequence (DNA): TGCGCCAGCAGCACCATCGGGAGAACTTACAATGAGCAGTTCTTC. It yields the protein CASSTIGRTYNEQFF.

CDR3 residues: CASSLGSGSYNEQFF. DNA for the CDR3: TGCGCCAGCAGCTTGGGGAGTGGATCCTACAATGAGCAGTTCTTC. The rearrangement links TRBV5-1 to TRBJ2-1; D uncertain. Trimming removed 0 bases from V and 1 base from J, with 8 bases in between. Per the germline V gene, CDR1 is SGHRS and CDR2 is YFSETQ. This CDR3 has 15 residues.

The chain employs TRBV7-9 and TRBJ2-2; 9 nucleotides align to TRBD2. In germline, CDR1 is SEHNR, CDR2 FQNEAQ (reference sequence). This CDR3 region has 18 residues. The V and J ends lost 4 bases and 1 base, in that order; junction bases with no gene match: 10. The CDR3 reads CASSSSVAGERNTGELFF. In DNA form, the CDR3 reads TGTGCCAGCAGCTCCTCGGTAGCGGGAGAGCGGAACACCGGGGAGCTGTTTTTT.

This chain connects TRBV6-6 to TRBJ2-1; 8 nucleotides match TRBD2. J was trimmed by 9 bases and V by 11 bases; bases with no gene match: 12. CDR1 and CDR2 (germline): MNHNY, SVGAGI (reference sequence). This CDR3 spans 13 amino acids. The CDR3 bases are TGTGCCTTCGGGACTAGAGTCGGGGGTGAGCAGTTCTTC. Protein: CAFGTRVGGEQFF.

The CDR3 sequence: CASSEAFRILRGAFF. DNA of the CDR3: TGTGCCAGCTCTGAAGCGTTCAGGATACTACGGGGAGCTTTCTTT. The chain joins TRBV27 to TRBJ1-1; D is unresolved. Trimming removed 8 bases from V and 10 bases from J, with 26 bases in between. Germline V lookup: CDR1 MNHEY, CDR2 SMNVEV (reference sequence). The CDR3 length is 15 residues.

V is TRBV19 and J is TRBJ1-3; a weak D match, TRBD1 (5 bases). Germline CDR1 is LNHDA and CDR2 is SQIVND (reference sequence). V lost 4 bases, J lost 3 bases, and 13 bases lay in between. This CDR3 comprises 15 residues. CDR3 region: CASSKQAMDGNTIYF. DNA for the CDR3: TGTGCCAGTAGTAAACAGGCTATGGATGGAAACACCATATATTTT.

This chain connects TRBV7-9 to TRBJ1-2, with D maybe TRBD1 (5 bases). V was pared by 5 bases and J by 6 bases, with 13 bases between. Germline CDR1 is SEHNR and CDR2 is FQNEAQ (reference sequence). This CDR3 has 13 amino acids. The chain's CDR3 is CASSLRDSDGYTF. The CDR3 region has the DNA TGTGCCAGCAGCCTCCGTGACAGTGATGGCTACACCTTC.

V gene TRBV2 combines with J gene TRBJ2-3; 9 bases match TRBD1. Germline V gene sequence: CDR1 SNHLY, CDR2 FYNNEI. This CDR3 is built from 14 residues. The trim removed 9 bases at V and 1 base at J, leaving 5 bases unmatched. CDR3 sequence: CASNRDRGTDTQYF. CDR3 coding DNA: TGTGCCAGTAACCGGGACAGGGGCACAGATACGCAGTATTTT.

The V gene is TRBV7-9, the J gene TRBJ1-3; the match to TRBD1 covers 9 bases. The CDR3 contains 16 residues. The ends lost 0 bases at V and 5 bases at J; junction bases unmatched: 5. Germline V CDR1 and CDR2: SEHNR, FQNEAQ (reference sequence). DNA for the CDR3: TGTGCCAGCAGCTTAGCCCTGGGACAGGGCAGAAACACCATATATTTT. This codes for CASSLALGQGRNTIYF.

The chain uses TRBV5-4 and TRBJ2-1; D possibly corresponds to TRBD2 (6 bases). The CDR3 is made up of 18 amino acids. The germline V gene encodes CDR1 SGHNT and CDR2 YYREEE (reference sequence). V lost 3 bases and J 5 bases, leaving 24 bases between the germline ends. Here the CDR3 reads CASSSVGRRRKEDNEQFF. CDR3 bases: TGTGCCAGCAGCTCAGTGGGGAGGCGGAGAAAAGAGGACAATGAGCAGTTCTTC.

This chain joins TRBV27 and TRBJ2-7, with a tentative D call TRBD1 (5 bases). Per the germline V gene, CDR1 is MNHEY and CDR2 is SMNVEV (reference sequence). Trimming removed 5 bases at V and 2 bases at J, with 10 bases between. This CDR3 contains 13 residues. CDR3: CASSRQRTYEQYF. CDR3 DNA sequence: TGTGCCAGCAGTCGACAGAGGACCTACGAGCAGTACTTC.

The V and J genes are TRBV28 and TRBJ2-7; 10 bases match TRBD2. Germline lookup yields CDR1 MDHEN and CDR2 SYDVKM. V gave up 7 bases and J gave up 5 bases; unmatched junction bases: 11. This CDR3 contains 15 residues. The CDR3 bases are TGTGCCAGCACCCTAGCGGCTAGCGGGAGCCACGAGCAGTACTTC. Amino acid sequence: CASTLAASGSHEQYF.

This clone was seen just once. The genes are TRBV28 and TRBJ1-2; 7 bases fit TRBD1. Germline V lookup: CDR1 MDHEN, CDR2 SYDVKM. The CDR3 is made up of 15 amino acids. Trimming cost V 3 bases and J 5 bases; bases outside gene matches: 9. The CDR3 region is CASSFPDRELYGYTF. DNA for the CDR3: TGTGCCAGCAGTTTTCCCGACAGGGAATTGTATGGCTACACCTTC.

This rearrangement joins TRBV18 to TRBJ2-7; 8 bases match TRBD1. Germline assignment: CDR1 KGHSH and CDR2 LQKENI. CDR3 length: 15 residues. V was clipped by 3 bases and J by 2 bases; unmatched bases: 6. CDR3 nucleotide sequence: TGTGCCAGCTCACCTACCGGGACAGGAACCTACGAGCAGTACTTC. Protein product: CASSPTGTGTYEQYF.